Sequencing of this T cell receptor beta chain was carried out in a study of T cell responses to AZD1222 COVID-19 vaccine. Profiled with immunoSEQ multiplex PCR; TCRdb holds only in-frame clones, not every one. This sample yields 70,000 to 95,000 clones, of which just under 90% are seen a single time; roughly 2.8% belongs to the top ten. Study conclusions and caveats: Vaccine-associated CD4 TCRs ranged over spike, dominating at 160-218 and 743-854. Scientists sampled the repertoires only once the peak T cell response had passed. AZD1222 recipients seropositive at baseline numbered only 6 or 7.

Trimming left V 2 bases short and J 4 bases short, with 9 bases between. Germline CDR1 and CDR2: GTSNPN and SVGIG (reference sequence). CDR3 size: 12 residues. This clone has more than one count but fewer than ten. Its target is unknown. This TCR came from an adult in good health. This specimen consisted of peripheral blood, obtained on day 0 of MenACWY control vaccination. The chain couples TRBV30 to TRBJ2-7; D unresolved. The CDR3 loop is CAWSTLGYEQYF. CDR3 DNA: TGTGCCTGGAGTACCTTGGGGTACGAGCAGTACTTC.